The next 22 T cell receptor beta chains were all read from a single sample in a study of blood T cell repertoires in COVID-19. Repertoires were generated with immunoSEQ multiplex PCR, while TCRdb's copy carries only in-frame clones and drops some. The sample lists about 250,000 clones; approximately 92% were seen once. The sequencing sample was made of PBMCs or T cells enriched from blood (not recorded which). Receptor source: a woman younger than 30 who had recovered from COVID-19.

V usage is TRBV25-1 and J usage is TRBJ1-4; D is uncertain. Germline loops: CDR1 MGHDK, CDR2 SYGVNS. The CDR3 covers 16 residues. Trimming pared 1 base from V and 8 bases from J, leaving 17 bases between. The CDR3 is CASSEFGRGLYEKLFF. The CDR3 region has the DNA TGTGCCAGCAGTGAATTCGGGCGGGGTTTGTACGAAAAACTGTTTTTT.

The chain recombines TRBV24-1 with TRBJ1-1; D possibly corresponds to TRBD1 (5 bases). Deletions cut 4 bases from V and 5 bases from J, with 13 bases between. The length of the CDR3 is 14 residues. CDR1 and CDR2 from the germline V gene are KGHDR and SFDVKD. This CDR3 is CATSDPGRGTEAFF. Written as DNA, the CDR3 is TGTGCCACCAGTGACCCAGGGAGGGGTACTGAAGCTTTCTTT.

The rearrangement links TRBV4-1 to TRBJ2-3; the D is unclear. Between the trimmed V and J ends, which lost 1 base and 2 bases, there was a span of 7 bases. In germline, CDR1 is MGHRA, CDR2 YSYEKL. The CDR3 consists of 14 residues. The CDR3 sequence: CASSQGLHTDTQYF. The CDR3 DNA follows: TGCGCCAGCAGCCAAGGGCTTCACACAGATACGCAGTATTTT.

V and J are TRBV5-6 and TRBJ2-7; D is perhaps TRBD2 (5 bases). Trimming took off 4 bases at V and 0 bases at J, with 17 bases between the two ends. Germline V lookup: CDR1 SGHDT, CDR2 YYEEEE. The CDR3 spans 16 residues. In nucleotides, the CDR3 is TGTGCCAGCAGCGATGAAGGTAGAGGACTCTCCTACGAGCAGTACTTC. This codes for CASSDEGRGLSYEQYF.

Worth noting for this clone: The junction does not match germline at one end; this may be a read error. The chain combines TRBV5-4 with TRBJ2-7; TRBD2 aligns across 12 bases. Germline V gene sequence: CDR1 SGHNT, CDR2 YYREEE (reference sequence). The CDR3 extends over 11 amino acids. In DNA form, the CDR3 reads TGTGCCAGCAGCACTAGCGGGGGGCTACACTTC. Protein product: CASSTSGGLHF.

Written as DNA, the CDR3 is TGTGCCAGCAGAGGGACTAGCGTGGGCACAGATACGCAGTATTTT. This gives the protein CASRGTSVGTDTQYF. V is TRBV2 and J is TRBJ2-3, with TRBD2 matching over 10 bases. The CDR3 spans 15 residues. V lost 6 bases to trimming and J lost 1 base; unmatched junction nucleotides: 4. Germline V gives CDR1 SNHLY, CDR2 FYNNEI.

This CDR3 is CASSRGGGSSGNTIYF. For the CDR3, the DNA is TGTGCCAGCAGCAGGGGCGGGGGGAGCTCTGGAAACACCATATATTTT. This rearrangement joins TRBV5-4 to TRBJ1-3, with D possibly matching TRBD1 (5 bases). The V gene's germline CDR1 is SGHNT and CDR2 YYREEE (reference sequence). V dropped 4 bases and J dropped 0 bases, with 14 bases sitting between them. The CDR3 has 16 residues.

The rearrangement uses TRBV27 and TRBJ2-3, with 9 positions matching TRBD1. With 3 bases clipped from V and 4 bases from J, the junction kept 8 bases outside the gene matches. Germline CDR1 MNHEY, CDR2 SMNVEV (reference sequence). The CDR3 runs 16 residues. Here the CDR3 DNA reads TGTGCCAGCAGTTTCGCGGACAGGGGTGGGCCAGATACGCAGTATTTT. Its protein is CASSFADRGGPDTQYF.

The chain has TRBV2 and TRBJ2-5; no reliable D call. CDR1 and CDR2 (germline): SNHLY, FYNNEI. The CDR3 has 14 amino acids. The V gene lost 6 bases and the J gene lost 5 bases, with 16 bases spanning the gap. CDR3 sequence reads: CASRPTPGAETQYF. CDR3 sequence (DNA): TGTGCCAGCAGGCCTACCCCAGGCGCCGAGACCCAGTACTTC.

The chain recombines TRBV3-1 (or the pseudogene TRBV3-2) with TRBJ2-2, with D possibly matching TRBD1 (6 bases). Germline V gives CDR1 LGHDT, CDR2 YNNKEL (reference sequence). Trimming removed 3 bases at V and 5 bases at J, with 7 bases between. This CDR3 contains 13 residues. The CDR3 DNA follows: TGTGCCAGCAGCCATCAGGGGACCGGGGAGCTGTTTTTT. It translates to CASSHQGTGELFF.

The chain combines TRBV2 with TRBJ2-1, with 11 bases identical to TRBD2. The V and J ends lost 8 bases and 3 bases, in that order; junction bases with no gene match: 6. This CDR3 has 15 residues. CDR1 and CDR2 (germline): SNHLY, FYNNEI. The CDR3 DNA is TGTGCCAGCTCGGCTAGCGGGGGGAACTACAATGAGCAGTTCTTC. Translation: CASSASGGNYNEQFF. Supplemented by reference TRBV2 and TRBJ2-1, the full variable domain reads EPEVTQTPSHQVTQMGQEVILRCVPISNHLYFYWYRQILGQKVEFLVSFYNNEISEKSEIFDDQFSVERPDGSNFTLKIRSTKLEDSAMYFCASSASGGNYNEQFFGPGTRLTVL.

The rearrangement links TRBV20-1 to TRBJ1-2; no clear D gene. V lost 4 bases and J 6 bases, leaving 3 bases between the germline ends. The CDR3 sequence is 9 residues long. Germline V gives CDR1 DFQATT, CDR2 SNEGSKA (reference sequence). The CDR3 here is CSATDGYTF. The CDR3 DNA follows: TGCAGTGCTACAGATGGCTACACCTTC.

The V and J genes are TRBV27 and TRBJ1-6, with D tentatively TRBD1 (5 bases). V dropped 2 bases and J dropped 7 bases, with 6 bases sitting between them. Per the germline V gene, CDR1 is MNHEY and CDR2 is SMNVEV (reference sequence). The CDR3 has 13 amino acids. The CDR3 DNA is TGTGCCAGCAGTTTACAGGGAAATTCACCCCTCCACTTT. This sequence encodes CASSLQGNSPLHF.

This sequence joins TRBV29-1 and TRBJ1-2; D uncertain. This CDR3 comprises 12 residues. Trimming stripped 3 bases from V and 5 bases from J, with 10 bases between. Germline lookup yields CDR1 SQVTM and CDR2 ANQGSEA. In nucleotides, the CDR3 is TGCAGCGTTGATGAGGCTAGGTATGGCTACACCTTC. It encodes CSVDEARYGYTF.

The chain recombines TRBV27 with TRBJ2-7, with TRBD1 matching 9 bases. CDR1 and CDR2 from the germline V gene are MNHEY and SMNVEV (reference sequence). With 6 bases clipped from V and 0 bases from J, the junction kept 3 bases outside the gene matches. The CDR3 is 14 residues long. DNA for the CDR3: TGTGCCAGCAGGGGGACAGGGAGCTCCTACGAGCAGTACTTC. Its protein is CASRGTGSSYEQYF.

On this clone itself: Other nucleotide sequences from this sample produce the same CDR3. The chain is built from TRBV18 and TRBJ2-7, with D perhaps matching TRBD2 (5 bases). The CDR3 has 12 residues. V was trimmed by 3 bases and J by 4 bases, leaving 7 bases between them. In germline, CDR1 is KGHSH, CDR2 LQKENI. This CDR3 is CASSPGGYEQYF. In DNA form, the CDR3 reads TGTGCCAGCTCACCTGGAGGTTACGAGCAGTACTTC.

V usage is TRBV19 and J usage is TRBJ1-1; no clear D. With 10 bases removed from V and 8 bases from J, the gap between germline ends came to 29 bases. The CDR3 is 16 residues long. The germline V gene encodes CDR1 LNHDA and CDR2 SQIVND (reference sequence). CDR3 sequence reads: CATDAGIPSLKHEAFF. CDR3 bases: TGTGCCACCGATGCCGGGATACCATCCTTAAAACACGAAGCTTTCTTT. Together with reference TRBV19 and TRBJ1-1, the CDR3 gives the full variable domain: DGGITQSPKYLFRKEGQNVTLSCEQNLNHDAMYWYRQDPGQGLRLIYYSQIVNDFQKGDIAEGYSVSREKKESFPLTVTSAQKNPTAFYLCATDAGIPSLKHEAFFGQGTRLTVV.

The J gene is TRBJ2-7, the V gene TRBV21-1; the DNA was not used to check the table's D call, TRBD2. TRBV21-1 is a known pseudogene. The CDR3 has 15 amino acids. CDR3 DNA: TGTGCCAGCAGTCGGTGGGGGGGACCTCCCTACGAGCAGTACTTC. Translating gives CASSRWGGPPYEQYF.

The chain uses TRBV9 and TRBJ2-3; D perhaps matches TRBD2 (6 bases). The CDR3 runs to 14 residues. Germline-derived CDR1 and CDR2 are SGDLS and YYNGEE. The ends were cut back, 4 bases at V and 0 bases at J, with 9 bases in the middle. This CDR3 reads CASSPGLSTDTQYF. In DNA form, the CDR3 reads TGTGCCAGCAGCCCGGGACTTAGCACAGATACGCAGTATTTT.

The chain employs TRBV10-3 and TRBJ2-2; D might be TRBD1 (6 bases). Looked up from germline, CDR1 is ENHRY and CDR2 is SYGVKD. The CDR3 length is 14 residues. The V end was cut by 5 bases, the J end by 5 bases, with 12 bases between. CDR3 residues: CAISKGQETGELFF. The CDR3 DNA is TGTGCCATCAGTAAGGGACAAGAGACCGGGGAGCTGTTTTTT.

The chain joins TRBV11-3 to TRBJ2-3, with TRBD2 as a possible D gene (6 bases). CDR1 SGHNT and CDR2 YENEEA come from the germline V gene. The ends were cut back, 2 bases at V and 1 base at J, with 10 bases in the middle. The CDR3 is 15 amino acids. The CDR3 nucleotides read TGTGCCAGCAGCTTAAGCGGGTTAGGCACAGATACGCAGTATTTT. Amino acid sequence: CASSLSGLGTDTQYF.

The chain is built from TRBV27 and TRBJ2-7; D perhaps matches TRBD2 (5 bases). Germline V lookup: CDR1 MNHEY, CDR2 SMNVEV (reference sequence). V was shortened by 3 bases and J by 3 bases, with 9 bases between the two germline ends. This CDR3 has 13 residues. The chain's CDR3 is CASSLGDNYEQYF. The CDR3 coding sequence is TGTGCCAGCAGTTTGGGAGACAACTACGAGCAGTACTTC.